This T cell receptor (beta chain) was sequenced in a study of cytomegalovirus exposure and HLA in healthy donors. J lost 0 bases, V lost 4 bases, and 2 bases had no gene match. Looked up from germline, CDR1 is ENHRY and CDR2 is SYGVKD. The CDR3 sequence is 15 residues long. 13 Jbeta primers and 60 Vbeta primers were used for the PCR. TCRdb's copy holds only in-frame clones and misses some; the assay was immunoSEQ multiplex PCR. Seen here are approximately 150,000 clones, roughly four fifths observed once, and the top ten hold more than 1.2%. Sequenced: PBMCs. The V call is TRBV10-3, the J call TRBJ2-1; 8 nucleotides match TRBD2. This receptor was obtained from a man aged 55 to 70 in good health and CMV-seronegative. Here the CDR3 reads CAISGSGSSYNEQFF. The CDR3 DNA follows: TGTGCCATCAGTGGGAGCGGGAGCTCCTACAATGAGCAGTTCTTC.